The 22 T cell receptor beta chains given below trace back to one sample, sequenced in a study of T cells in localized non-small cell lung cancer. Assay: immunoSEQ multiplex PCR; the TCRdb copy retains only in-frame clones and omits some. The table lists tens of thousands of clones, approximately 90% of them singletons. This specimen was peripheral blood, taken before any cancer treatment. The receptors here all came from a female donor at least 60 years old with stage I lung adenocarcinoma.

The chain is built from TRBV7-2 and TRBJ1-1; D remains unclear. The CDR3 has 13 amino acids. CDR1 and CDR2 (germline): SGHTA, FQGNSA. V lost 0 bases, J lost 4 bases, and 6 bases lay in between. CDR3 amino acids: CASSLAYPTEAFF. The CDR3 DNA reads as TGTGCCAGCAGCTTAGCCTATCCCACTGAAGCTTTCTTT.

The CDR3, as DNA: TGTGCCAGTAGTCGACGACTGGGGATTAATGAGCAGTTCTTC. Encoded protein: CASSRRLGINEQFF. This chain connects TRBV19 to TRBJ2-1; no clear D. Trimming pared 5 bases from V and 7 bases from J, leaving 15 bases between. The CDR3 spans 14 residues. The V gene's germline CDR1 is LNHDA and CDR2 SQIVND (reference sequence).

The chain combines TRBV19 with TRBJ1-2; 7 positions match TRBD1. The CDR3 runs 13 residues. Trimming removed 6 bases from V and 4 bases from J; junction bases left unmatched: 5. Germline assignment: CDR1 LNHDA and CDR2 SQIVND (reference sequence). This chain's CDR3 is CASSNDRAYGYTF. For the CDR3, the DNA is TGTGCCAGTAGCAACGACAGGGCCTATGGCTACACCTTC. Full variable domain (outside the CDR3, taken from reference TRBV19 and TRBJ1-2): DGGITQSPKYLFRKEGQNVTLSCEQNLNHDAMYWYRQDPGQGLRLIYYSQIVNDFQKGDIAEGYSVSREKKESFPLTVTSAQKNPTAFYLCASSNDRAYGYTFGSGTRLTVV.

The V gene is TRBV7-9, the J gene TRBJ2-2, with 9 bases that match TRBD1. This CDR3 contains 16 residues. Germline V gives CDR1 SEHNR, CDR2 FQNEAQ (reference sequence). J lost 5 bases, V lost 5 bases, and 9 bases had no gene match. This chain's CDR3 is CASSLQWDRVTGELFF. The DNA for the CDR3 is TGTGCCAGCAGCCTCCAGTGGGACAGGGTGACCGGGGAGCTGTTTTTT.

The chain links TRBV19 to TRBJ1-1; TRBD1 matches 11 bases. Trimming took 2 bases from V and 4 from J; bases not matched to a gene: 6. Germline CDR1 LNHDA, CDR2 SQIVND (reference sequence). This CDR3 spans 16 amino acids. The CDR3 bases are TGTGCCAGTAGTATAACAGGTGGGACAGGGGGCACTGAAGCTTTCTTT. It yields the protein CASSITGGTGGTEAFF.

V gene TRBV7-9 combines with J gene TRBJ1-2; a weak D match, TRBD1 (6 bases). This CDR3 comprises 12 residues. V lost 5 bases, J lost 4 bases, and 8 bases lay in between. Germline CDR1 is SEHNR and CDR2 is FQNEAQ (reference sequence). CDR3 loop: CASSTTGYGYTF. The CDR3 DNA sequence: TGTGCCAGCAGCACGACAGGCTATGGCTACACCTTC. Based on the CDR3 plus reference TRBV7-9 and TRBJ1-2, the full variable domain is DTGVSQNPRHKITKRGQNVTFRCDPISEHNRLYWYRQTLGQGPEFLTYFQNEAQLEKSRLLSDRFSAERPKGSFSTLEIQRTEQGDSAMYLCASSTTGYGYTFGSGTRLTVV.

This chain uses TRBV7-8 with TRBJ2-7; 8 bases are a match to TRBD1. V shed 5 bases and J 5 bases; nucleotides not matched to a gene: 14. The CDR3 spans 16 residues. Per the germline V gene, CDR1 is SGHVS and CDR2 is FQNEAQ. The CDR3: CASSPRTGKMGNEQYF. CDR3 in DNA: TGTGCCAGCAGCCCCAGGACAGGGAAGATGGGGAACGAGCAGTACTTC.

This chain links TRBV27 with TRBJ1-2; D not certain. Germline V gene sequence: CDR1 MNHEY, CDR2 SMNVEV (reference sequence). V lost 4 bases to trimming and J lost 1 base, with 4 bases between them. This CDR3 contains 12 residues. The CDR3 loop reads CASSSLNYGYTF. CDR3 coding DNA: TGTGCCAGCAGTTCCCTTAACTATGGCTACACCTTC.

This rearrangement joins TRBV28 to TRBJ1-2; perhaps TRBD1 as D (6 bases). V was pared by 7 bases and J by 4 bases, with 16 bases between. This CDR3 is built from 14 residues. The germline CDR1 and CDR2 sequences are MDHEN and SYDVKM. In nucleotides, the CDR3 is TGTGCCAGCATAGAACAGGGTAAAACCTATGGCTACACCTTC. Translated, it gives CASIEQGKTYGYTF.

The chain is built from TRBV9 and TRBJ2-3; maybe TRBD2 (6 bases). Per germline, CDR1 SGDLS and CDR2 YYNGEE. Trimming removed 0 bases at V and 1 base at J, with 15 bases between. This CDR3 contains 17 residues. CDR3 amino acids: CASSVGPFPGGTDTQYF. As DNA, the CDR3 is TGTGCCAGCAGCGTAGGCCCCTTCCCGGGGGGCACAGATACGCAGTATTTT.

The chain recombines TRBV6-5 with TRBJ1-2; D is undetermined. Germline CDR1 MNHEY, CDR2 SVGAGI. The CDR3 sequence is 13 residues long. The V and J ends lost 2 bases and 7 bases respectively, with 11 bases between them. The CDR3 is CASSYLRWAGYTF. DNA for the CDR3: TGTGCCAGCAGTTACCTAAGGTGGGCTGGCTACACCTTC.

The V call is TRBV5-6, the J call TRBJ2-5; D possibly corresponds to TRBD2 (5 bases). V shed 0 bases and J shed 4 bases, with 13 bases lying between them. Germline CDR1 is SGHDT and CDR2 is YYEEEE. The length of the CDR3 is 15 residues. The CDR3 nucleotides are TGTGCCAGCAGCTTGGGAGTTATTGCGGGAGAGACCCAGTACTTC. As protein: CASSLGVIAGETQYF.

The J gene is TRBJ2-6, the V gene TRBV27; D gene uncertain. This CDR3 has 20 residues. V lost 0 bases and J 0 bases, leaving 18 bases between the germline ends. Looked up from germline, CDR1 is MNHEY and CDR2 is SMNVEV (reference sequence). This CDR3 is CASSLSVPLFSSSGANVLTF. The CDR3 nucleotides read TGTGCCAGCAGTTTATCGGTACCGCTCTTTTCTAGCTCTGGGGCCAACGTCCTGACTTTC. The full variable domain, completed using reference TRBV27 and TRBJ2-6, is EAQVTQNPRYLITVTGKKLTVTCSQNMNHEYMSWYRQDPGLGLRQIYYSMNVEVTDKGDVPEGYKVSRKEKRNFPLILESPSPNQTSLYFCASSLSVPLFSSSGANVLTFGAGSRLTVL.

The V call is TRBV19, the J call TRBJ2-2; D might be TRBD2 (7 bases). V lost 10 bases and J 6 bases, leaving 24 bases between the germline ends. This CDR3 spans 16 amino acids. Germline CDR1 reads LNHDA; CDR2 reads SQIVND (reference sequence). CDR3 protein: CATCPGGGGYPGELFF. The CDR3 nucleotides read TGTGCCACCTGCCCCGGAGGGGGAGGGTACCCCGGGGAGCTGTTTTTT.

This clone was recorded only once. This chain links TRBV5-1 with TRBJ2-3; no definite D call. V shed 0 bases and J shed 1 base, with 9 bases lying between them. The CDR3 totals 15 residues. Germline values: CDR1 SGHRS, CDR2 YFSETQ. In DNA form, the CDR3 reads TGCGCCAGCAGCTTGGACCAACCCGGCACAGATACGCAGTATTTT. It translates to CASSLDQPGTDTQYF. Supplemented by reference TRBV5-1 and TRBJ2-3, the full variable domain reads KAGVTQTPRYLIKTRGQQVTLSCSPISGHRSVSWYQQTPGQGLQFLFEYFSETQRNKGNFPGRFSGRQFSNSRSEMNVSTLELGDSALYLCASSLDQPGTDTQYFGPGTRLTVL.

The chain has TRBV12-1 and TRBJ2-1; the D call in the table, TRBD1, was not verified against the DNA. TRBV12-1 is labeled a pseudogene. The CDR3 spans 15 residues. Here the CDR3 reads CASSYPGHNLNEQFF. The CDR3 nucleotides are TGTGCCAGCAGCTACCCGGGACATAATCTCAATGAGCAGTTCTTC.

The chain combines TRBV11-2 with TRBJ2-7, with TRBD1 matching 7 bases. The CDR3 length is 14 residues. CDR1 is SGHAT, CDR2 FQNNGV, per germline. The ends lost 5 bases at V and 0 bases at J; junction bases unmatched: 4. CDR3 region: CASSRTGTSYEQYV. The CDR3 bases are TGTGCCAGCAGCCGGACAGGCACCTCCTACGAGCAGTACGTC.

This chain joins TRBV7-6 and TRBJ1-1, with D unresolved. The CDR3 length is 14 residues. V shed 2 bases and J shed 1 base, with 8 bases lying between them. Germline V lookup: CDR1 SGHVS, CDR2 FNYEAQ. The CDR3 reads CASSLYASNTEAFF. The CDR3, as DNA: TGTGCCAGCAGCTTATATGCCTCGAACACTGAAGCTTTCTTT.

The chain uses TRBV18 and TRBJ2-7; possible D gene TRBD2, 5 bases. V gave up 1 base and J gave up 2 bases, with 12 bases separating them. CDR1 and CDR2 from the germline V gene are KGHSH and LQKENI. This CDR3 is 15 amino acids long. The CDR3 DNA reads as TGTGCCAGCTCACCACAGGAGGATTCGACCTACGAGCAGTACGTC. As protein: CASSPQEDSTYEQYV.

The chain joins TRBV14 to TRBJ1-3, with D perhaps matching TRBD1 (6 bases). The CDR3 is 15 residues long. The V end lost 4 bases, the J end lost 2 bases, and 12 bases lay between the germline ends. Germline assignment: CDR1 SGHDN and CDR2 FVKESK. The CDR3: CASSPRRGAGNTIYF. The CDR3 DNA sequence: TGTGCCAGCAGCCCCAGGAGGGGGGCTGGAAACACCATATATTTT. Drawing the rest from reference TRBV14 and TRBJ1-3, the complete variable domain is EAGVTQFPSHSVIEKGQTVTLRCDPISGHDNLYWYRRVMGKEIKFLLHFVKESKQDESGMPNNRFLAERTGGTYSTLKVQPAELEDSGVYFCASSPRRGAGNTIYFGEGSWLTVV.

V is TRBV10-3 and J is TRBJ2-3; 10 nucleotides line up with TRBD2. Germline V gives CDR1 ENHRY, CDR2 SYGVKD. With V trimmed by 10 bases and J by 0 bases, 10 bases remained unmatched. The CDR3 loop spans 16 amino acids. The CDR3 reads CASNNLLAGSTDTQYF. CDR3 DNA sequence: TGTGCCAGCAACAATCTACTAGCGGGGAGCACAGATACGCAGTATTTT.

The gene calls are TRBV10-3 and TRBJ1-2; tentative D call: TRBD1 (5 bases). Trimming removed 3 bases at V and 8 bases at J, with 13 bases between. Germline-derived CDR1 and CDR2 are ENHRY and SYGVKD. CDR3 length: 13 amino acids. Written as DNA, the CDR3 is TGTGCCATCAGTGACGGGACCTCGGGGGGCTACACCTTC. This translates into CAISDGTSGGYTF.